This T cell receptor beta chain came from a study of neurological immune-mediated disorders. The sorted libraries started from around 1 million CD4+ or CD8+ T cells. The cDNA came from 5'RACE with 10-nucleotide random UMIs. From the 5' RACE reads, TCRdb called clonotypes with MiXCR, one entry per CDR3 protein. In the table there are approximately 40,000 distinct CDR3 sequences, about 14% of which are singletons. The J segment lost 4 bases and the V segment lost 2 bases, leaving 4 bases of the junction unmatched. This CDR3 has 15 amino acids. CDR1 SGHRS and CDR2 YFSETQ come from the germline V gene. At least ten counts were recorded for this clonotype.

The TCR was taken from a woman aged 60-70 years with HTLV-1-associated myelopathy (HAM/TSP). V is TRBV5-1 and J is TRBJ2-1; the match to TRBD1 covers 9 bases. Sequenced material: CD4+ T cells from blood. CDR3 nucleotide sequence: TGCGCCAGCAGCTTTGGGGACAGGGATTACAATGAGCAGTTCTTC. It encodes CASSFGDRDYNEQFF.